A selection of T cell receptor beta chains follows, all from one sample in a study of identifying expanded T cells in peripheral blood. Here immunoSEQ multiplex PCR was the method, and the copy in TCRdb shows in-frame clones only, minus some. The sample has under 70,000 clones; about 87% are singletons. Specimen: blood. These receptors came from a person aged 18 to 70 in good health. Both conserved end residues are part of each CDR3. The order of the fields is clone size, V gene, D gene, J gene, CDR3 DNA, CDR3 protein. A D gene is named only where the DNA matches it firmly. The listing skips clone size in some rows; elsewhere it reads once, few, many or a size class.

clone size: .; V gene: TRBV9; D gene: TRBD2; J gene: TRBJ2-3; CDR3 DNA: TGTGCCAGCAGCCCTTGGGGGGGACGAGATACGCAGTATTTT; CDR3 protein: CASSPWGGRDTQYF
clone size: .; V gene: TRBV11-2; D gene: TRBD2; J gene: TRBJ2-3; CDR3 DNA: TGTGCCAGCAGATATAGCGGGGGGGCCTATACGCAGTATTTT; CDR3 protein: CASRYSGGAYTQYF
clone size: .; V gene: TRBV29-1; D gene: TRBD1; J gene: TRBJ2-7; CDR3 DNA: TGCAGCGTCGAGGGACAGGGGGCGGCCGAGCAGTACTTC; CDR3 protein: CSVEGQGAAEQYF
clone size: .; V gene: TRBV6-1; D gene: TRBD2; J gene: TRBJ2-1; CDR3 DNA: TGTGCCAGCAGTGAAGGCGGGGGGGCCCAAGGTGATGAGCAGTTCTTC; CDR3 protein: CASSEGGGAQGDEQFF
clone size: .; V gene: TRBV5-8; D gene: TRBD2; J gene: TRBJ2-7; CDR3 DNA: TGTGCCAGCAGCTTGGGGACTAGCAACGAGCAGTACTTC; CDR3 protein: CASSLGTSNEQYF
clone size: .; V gene: TRBV6-1; D gene: TRBD2; J gene: TRBJ2-3; CDR3 DNA: TGTGCCAGCAGTGAAGAGCGGGGGGCCACAGATACGCAGTATTTT; CDR3 protein: CASSEERGATDTQYF
clone size: .; V gene: TRBV7-2; D gene: .; J gene: TRBJ2-3; CDR3 DNA: TGTGCCAGCAGCTCCAATAGTGGGGGCAAGACGCAGTATTTT; CDR3 protein: CASSSNSGGKTQYF
clone size: .; V gene: TRBV6-1; D gene: TRBD2; J gene: TRBJ2-3; CDR3 DNA: TGTGCCAGCAGTGAGATAGCGGGGGGGCCGGGCACAGATACGCAGTATTTT; CDR3 protein: CASSEIAGGPGTDTQYF
clone size: once; V gene: TRBV28; D gene: TRBD2; J gene: TRBJ2-3; CDR3 DNA: TGTGCCAGCATACTTAGCGGGGCTAGCACAGATACGCAGTATTTT; CDR3 protein: CASILSGASTDTQYF
clone size: .; V gene: TRBV7-3; D gene: .; J gene: TRBJ1-1; CDR3 DNA: TGTGCCAGCAGCCAGGCGGTCAACACTGAAGCTTTCTTT; CDR3 protein: CASSQAVNTEAFF
clone size: once; V gene: TRBV9; D gene: TRBD2; J gene: TRBJ2-2; CDR3 DNA: TGTGCCAGCAGTCCTGGACTAGCGTCTAGCACCGGGGAGCTGTTTTTT; CDR3 protein: CASSPGLASSTGELFF
clone size: .; V gene: TRBV29-1; D gene: TRBD1; J gene: TRBJ2-7; CDR3 DNA: TGCAGCGTTGGGGACAGCACCCACTACGAGCAGTACTTC; CDR3 protein: CSVGDSTHYEQYF
clone size: .; V gene: TRBV7-2; D gene: TRBD1; J gene: TRBJ2-1; CDR3 DNA: TGTGCCAGCAGCAAGACAGGGACCAACCCCAATGAGCAGTTCTTC; CDR3 protein: CASSKTGTNPNEQFF
clone size: .; V gene: TRBV19; D gene: TRBD1; J gene: TRBJ1-6; CDR3 DNA: TGTGCCAGTAGTATATCCGGGACAGGTGCAAATTCACCCCTCCACTTT; CDR3 protein: CASSISGTGANSPLHF
clone size: .; V gene: TRBV7-9; D gene: TRBD2; J gene: TRBJ2-7; CDR3 DNA: TGTGCCAGCAGCTTAGGGGGACTAGCGGGAGTGGTGTACGAGCAGTACTTC; CDR3 protein: CASSLGGLAGVVYEQYF
clone size: .; V gene: TRBV29-1; D gene: .; J gene: TRBJ2-3; CDR3 DNA: TGCAGCGCACTACAGAGAAACACAGATACGCAGTATTTT; CDR3 protein: CSALQRNTDTQYF